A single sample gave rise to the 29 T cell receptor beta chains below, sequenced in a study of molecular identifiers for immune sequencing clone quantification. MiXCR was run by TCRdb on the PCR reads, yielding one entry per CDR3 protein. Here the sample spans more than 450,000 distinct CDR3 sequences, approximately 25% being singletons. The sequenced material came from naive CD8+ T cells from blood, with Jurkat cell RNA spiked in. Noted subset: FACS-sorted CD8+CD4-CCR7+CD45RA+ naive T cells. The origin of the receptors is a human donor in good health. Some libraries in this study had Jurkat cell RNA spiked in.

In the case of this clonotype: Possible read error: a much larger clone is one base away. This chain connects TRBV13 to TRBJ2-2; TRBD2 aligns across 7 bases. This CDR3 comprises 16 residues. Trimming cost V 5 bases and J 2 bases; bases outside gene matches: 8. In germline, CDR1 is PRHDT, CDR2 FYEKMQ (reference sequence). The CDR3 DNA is TGTGCCAGCAGCATAGTTCTAGCGGAAAACACCGGGGAGCTGTTTTTT. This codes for CASSIVLAENTGELFF.

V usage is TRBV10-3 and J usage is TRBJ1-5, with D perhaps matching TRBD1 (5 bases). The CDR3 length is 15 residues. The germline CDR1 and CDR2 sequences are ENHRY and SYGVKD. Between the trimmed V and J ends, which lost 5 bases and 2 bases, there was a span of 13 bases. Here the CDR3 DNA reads TGTGCCATCAGTAAGCCAGGGTCCGGCAATCAGCCCCAGCATTTT. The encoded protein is CAISKPGSGNQPQHF.

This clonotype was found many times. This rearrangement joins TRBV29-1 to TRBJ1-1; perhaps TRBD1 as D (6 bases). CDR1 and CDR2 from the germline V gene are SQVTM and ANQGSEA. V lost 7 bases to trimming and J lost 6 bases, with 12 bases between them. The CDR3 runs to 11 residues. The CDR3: CSGTWTAEAFF. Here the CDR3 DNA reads TGCAGCGGAACATGGACAGCTGAAGCTTTCTTT.

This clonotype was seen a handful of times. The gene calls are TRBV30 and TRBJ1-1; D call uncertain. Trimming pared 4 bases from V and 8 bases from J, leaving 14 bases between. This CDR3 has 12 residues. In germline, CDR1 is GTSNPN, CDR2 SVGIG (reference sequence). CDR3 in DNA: TGTGCCTGGACGGCTACCCAGATAGAAGCTTTCTTT. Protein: CAWTATQIEAFF.

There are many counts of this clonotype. The CDR3 sequence is CASSLTDGSYEQYF. CDR3 coding DNA: TGTGCCAGCAGCTTAACGGACGGTAGCTACGAGCAGTACTTC. V is TRBV7-2 and J is TRBJ2-7; D uncertain. Germline CDR1 and CDR2: SGHTA and FQGNSA. The CDR3 consists of 14 residues. Trimming stripped 2 bases from V and 3 bases from J, with 11 bases between.

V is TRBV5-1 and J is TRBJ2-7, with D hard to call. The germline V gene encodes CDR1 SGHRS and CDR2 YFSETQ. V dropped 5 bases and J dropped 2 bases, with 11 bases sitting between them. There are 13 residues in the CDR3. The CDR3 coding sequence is TGCGCCAGCAGTCCGACAAGCGCCTACGAGCAGTACTTC. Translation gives CASSPTSAYEQYF.

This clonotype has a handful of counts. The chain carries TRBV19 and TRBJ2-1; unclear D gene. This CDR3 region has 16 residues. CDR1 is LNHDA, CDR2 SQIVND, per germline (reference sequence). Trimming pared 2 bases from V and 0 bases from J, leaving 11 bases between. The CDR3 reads CASSITPLLSYNEQFF. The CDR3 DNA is TGTGCCAGTAGTATAACACCGCTCCTCTCCTACAATGAGCAGTTCTTC.

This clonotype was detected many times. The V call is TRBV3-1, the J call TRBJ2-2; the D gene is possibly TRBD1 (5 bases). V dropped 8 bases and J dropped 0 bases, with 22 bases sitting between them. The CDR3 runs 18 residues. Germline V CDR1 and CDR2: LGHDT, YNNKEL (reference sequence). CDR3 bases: TGTGCCAGCTCATCCTCGGCGGTGGGGCCGGCGAACACCGGGGAGCTGTTTTTT. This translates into CASSSSAVGPANTGELFF.

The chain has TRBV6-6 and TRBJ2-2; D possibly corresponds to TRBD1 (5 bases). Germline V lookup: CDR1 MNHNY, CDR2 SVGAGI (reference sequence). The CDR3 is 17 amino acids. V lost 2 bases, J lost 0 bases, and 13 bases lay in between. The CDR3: CASSYGRTYANTGELFF. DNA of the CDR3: TGTGCCAGCAGTTACGGAAGGACATACGCGAACACCGGGGAGCTGTTTTTT.

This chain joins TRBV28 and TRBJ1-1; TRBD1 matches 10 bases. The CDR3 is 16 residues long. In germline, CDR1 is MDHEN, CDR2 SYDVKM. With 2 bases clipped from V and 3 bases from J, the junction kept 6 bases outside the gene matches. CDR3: CASSLPGQGLDTEAFF. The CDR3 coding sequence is TGTGCCAGCAGTTTACCGGGACAGGGGTTAGACACTGAAGCTTTCTTT.

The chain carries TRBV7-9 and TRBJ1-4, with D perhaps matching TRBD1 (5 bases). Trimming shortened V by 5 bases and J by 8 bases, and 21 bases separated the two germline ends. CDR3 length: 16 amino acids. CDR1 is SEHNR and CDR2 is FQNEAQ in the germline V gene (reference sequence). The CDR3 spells CASSPLERWGAEKLFF. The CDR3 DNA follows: TGTGCCAGCAGCCCCCTTGAGAGGTGGGGCGCGGAAAAACTGTTTTTT. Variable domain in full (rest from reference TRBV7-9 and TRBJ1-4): DTGVSQNPRHKITKRGQNVTFRCDPISEHNRLYWYRQTLGQGPEFLTYFQNEAQLEKSRLLSDRFSAERPKGSFSTLEIQRTEQGDSAMYLCASSPLERWGAEKLFFGSGTQLSVL.

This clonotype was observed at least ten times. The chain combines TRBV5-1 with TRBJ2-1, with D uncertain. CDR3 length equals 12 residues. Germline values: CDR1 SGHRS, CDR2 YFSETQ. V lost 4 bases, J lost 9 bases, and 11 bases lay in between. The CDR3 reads CASSIIAGEQFF. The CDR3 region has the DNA TGCGCCAGCAGCATAATAGCCGGTGAGCAGTTCTTC.

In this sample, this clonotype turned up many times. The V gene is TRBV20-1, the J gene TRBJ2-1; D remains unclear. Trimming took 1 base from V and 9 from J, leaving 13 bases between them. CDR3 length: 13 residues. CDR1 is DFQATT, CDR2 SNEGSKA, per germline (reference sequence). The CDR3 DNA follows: TGCAGTGCTAGAGCCACGAAACTGGGTGAGCAGTTCTTC. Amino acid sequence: CSARATKLGEQFF.

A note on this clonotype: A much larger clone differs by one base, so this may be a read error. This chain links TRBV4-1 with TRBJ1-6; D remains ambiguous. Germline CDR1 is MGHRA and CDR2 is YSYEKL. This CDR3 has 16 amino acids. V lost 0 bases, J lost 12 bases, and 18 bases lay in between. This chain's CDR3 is CASSQDAGIGYLPLHF. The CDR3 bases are TGCGCCAGCAGCCAAGATGCCGGGATAGGGTATTTACCCCTCCACTTT.

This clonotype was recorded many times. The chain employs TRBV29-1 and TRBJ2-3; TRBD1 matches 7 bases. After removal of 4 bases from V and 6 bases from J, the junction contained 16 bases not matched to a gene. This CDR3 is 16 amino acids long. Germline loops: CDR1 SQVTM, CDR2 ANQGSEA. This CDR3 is CSVVPTGQILTDTQYF. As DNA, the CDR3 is TGCAGCGTTGTACCCACGGGACAGATCTTAACGGATACGCAGTATTTT.

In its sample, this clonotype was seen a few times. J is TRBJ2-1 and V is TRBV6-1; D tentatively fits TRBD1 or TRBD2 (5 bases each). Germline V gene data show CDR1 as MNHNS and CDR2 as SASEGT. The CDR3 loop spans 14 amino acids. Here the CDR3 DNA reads TGTGCTGTTATGGGGGTGCTTTCTTACAATGAGCAGTTCTTC. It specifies CAVMGVLSYNEQFF.

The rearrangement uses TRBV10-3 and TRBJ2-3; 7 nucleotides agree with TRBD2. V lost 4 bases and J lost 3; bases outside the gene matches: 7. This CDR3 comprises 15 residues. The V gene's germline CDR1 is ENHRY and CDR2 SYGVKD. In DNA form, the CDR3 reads TGTGCCATCAGTGGGGGAGGGTCTGGGACAGATACGCAGTATTTT. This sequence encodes CAISGGGSGTDTQYF.

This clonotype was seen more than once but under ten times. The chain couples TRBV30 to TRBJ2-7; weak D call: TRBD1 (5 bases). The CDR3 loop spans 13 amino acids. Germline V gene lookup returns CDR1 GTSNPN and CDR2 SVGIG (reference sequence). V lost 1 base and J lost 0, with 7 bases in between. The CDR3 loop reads CAWSADSSYEQYF. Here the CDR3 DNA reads TGTGCCTGGAGTGCTGACAGCTCCTACGAGCAGTACTTC.

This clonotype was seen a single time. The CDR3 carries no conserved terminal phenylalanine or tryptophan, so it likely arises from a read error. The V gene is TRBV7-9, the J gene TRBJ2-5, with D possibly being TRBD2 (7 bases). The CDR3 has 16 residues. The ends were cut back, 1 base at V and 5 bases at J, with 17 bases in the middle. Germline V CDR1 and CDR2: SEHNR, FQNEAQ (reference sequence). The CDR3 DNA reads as TGTGCCAGCAGCTTAGTACGAGGACTAGGGGGGGAGACCCAGTACCTC. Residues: CASSLVRGLGGETQYL.

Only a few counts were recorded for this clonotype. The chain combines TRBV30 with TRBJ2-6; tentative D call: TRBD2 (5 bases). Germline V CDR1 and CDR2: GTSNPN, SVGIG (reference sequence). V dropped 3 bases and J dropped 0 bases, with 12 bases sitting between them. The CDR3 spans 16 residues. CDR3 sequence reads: CAWRLRDPSGANVLTF. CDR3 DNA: TGTGCCTGGAGACTCCGGGATCCCTCTGGGGCCAACGTCCTGACTTTC.

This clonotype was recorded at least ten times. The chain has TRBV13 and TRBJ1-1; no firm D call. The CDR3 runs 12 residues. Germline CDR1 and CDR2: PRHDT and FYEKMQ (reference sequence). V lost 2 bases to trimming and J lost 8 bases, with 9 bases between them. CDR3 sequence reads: CASSLIREEAFF. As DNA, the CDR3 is TGTGCCAGCAGCTTAATTCGAGAGGAAGCTTTCTTT.

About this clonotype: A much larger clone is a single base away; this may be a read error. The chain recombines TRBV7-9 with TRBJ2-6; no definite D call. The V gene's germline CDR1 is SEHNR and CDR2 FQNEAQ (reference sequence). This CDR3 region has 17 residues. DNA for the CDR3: TGTGCCTGCAGCTCATTGGCTCGAGGCGCGGGGGCCAACGTCCTGACTTTC. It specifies CACSSLARGAGANVLTF.

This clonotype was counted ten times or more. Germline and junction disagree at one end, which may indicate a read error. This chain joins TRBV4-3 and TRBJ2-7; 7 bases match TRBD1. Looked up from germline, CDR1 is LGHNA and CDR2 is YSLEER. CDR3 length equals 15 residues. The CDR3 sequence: CASSPSLAGGYEQYF. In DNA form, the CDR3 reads TGTGCCAGCAGCCCATCGCTGGCAGGGGGCTACGAGCAGTACTTC.

CDR3 residues: CSAREMGLASDTQYF. CDR3 in DNA: TGCAGTGCTAGAGAAATGGGACTAGCAAGCGATACGCAGTATTTT. The chain recombines TRBV20-1 with TRBJ2-3; 9 bases are shared with TRBD2. Germline V gene sequence: CDR1 DFQATT, CDR2 SNEGSKA (reference sequence). The CDR3 has 15 amino acids. The ends lost 0 bases at V and 6 bases at J; junction bases unmatched: 7.

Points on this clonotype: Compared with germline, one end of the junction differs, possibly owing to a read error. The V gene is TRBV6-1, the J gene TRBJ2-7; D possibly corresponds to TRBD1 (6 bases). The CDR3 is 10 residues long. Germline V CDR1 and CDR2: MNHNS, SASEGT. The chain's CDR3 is CASGGYAQYF. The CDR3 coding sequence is TGTGCCAGCGGGGGCTACGCGCAGTACTTC.

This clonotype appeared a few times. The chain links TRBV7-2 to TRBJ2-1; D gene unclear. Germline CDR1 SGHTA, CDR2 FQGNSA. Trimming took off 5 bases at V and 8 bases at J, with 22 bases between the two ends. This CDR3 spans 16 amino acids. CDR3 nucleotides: TGTGCCAGCAGCCCCAGTGAGGTAGGGCCGATCTATGAGCAGTTCTTC. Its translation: CASSPSEVGPIYEQFF.

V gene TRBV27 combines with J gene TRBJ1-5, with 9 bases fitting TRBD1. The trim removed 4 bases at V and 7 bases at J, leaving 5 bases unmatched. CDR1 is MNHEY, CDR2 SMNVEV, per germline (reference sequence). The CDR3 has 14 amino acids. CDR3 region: CASSSTGGPQPQHF. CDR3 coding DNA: TGTGCCAGCAGTTCCACAGGGGGCCCACAGCCCCAGCATTTT.

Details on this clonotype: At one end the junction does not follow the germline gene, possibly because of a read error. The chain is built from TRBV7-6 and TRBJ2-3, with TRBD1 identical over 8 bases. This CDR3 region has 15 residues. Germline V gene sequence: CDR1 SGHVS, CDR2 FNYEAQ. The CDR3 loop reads CAGSGQGAITDTQYF. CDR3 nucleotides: TGTGCCGGCAGCGGACAGGGCGCTATCACGGATACGCAGTATTTT.

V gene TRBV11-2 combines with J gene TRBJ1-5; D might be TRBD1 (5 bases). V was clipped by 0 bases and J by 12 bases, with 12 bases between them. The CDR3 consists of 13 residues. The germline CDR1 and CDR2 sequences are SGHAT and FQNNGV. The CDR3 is CASSLEGADHQHF. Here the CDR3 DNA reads TGTGCCAGCAGCTTAGAAGGGGCAGACCACCAGCATTTT.